This TCR beta chain was sequenced during a study of cytomegalovirus exposure and HLA in healthy donors. Background on the study: It was reported in a later analysis that the same platform had been used for the 120 or so validation repertoires as for the 666 first-cohort repertoires.

Some clones are missing from TCRdb's copy, which holds only in-frame ones; the method was immunoSEQ multiplex PCR. Of about 140,000 clones in the sample, just over 85% were seen once. The validation cohort, a group of around 120 subjects, included the donors and was separate from the roughly 700-subject first cohort. Regarding the study as a whole: There were some 150 TCR beta chains listed as cytomegalovirus-associated.

About this clone: The antigen is not known.

The CDR3 contains 16 residues. The V segment lost 7 bases and the J segment 1 base; nucleotides outside the gene matches: 10. Germline V gives CDR1 LNHDA, CDR2 SQIVND (reference sequence). The TCR was taken from a woman younger than 35 in good health and CMV-seropositive. The rearrangement links TRBV19 to TRBJ1-1; TRBD1 matches 9 bases. Sample: PBMCs. CDR3 amino acids: CASTSPGQGANTEAFF. For the CDR3, the DNA is TGTGCCAGTACCAGCCCGGGACAGGGTGCGAACACTGAAGCTTTCTTT.